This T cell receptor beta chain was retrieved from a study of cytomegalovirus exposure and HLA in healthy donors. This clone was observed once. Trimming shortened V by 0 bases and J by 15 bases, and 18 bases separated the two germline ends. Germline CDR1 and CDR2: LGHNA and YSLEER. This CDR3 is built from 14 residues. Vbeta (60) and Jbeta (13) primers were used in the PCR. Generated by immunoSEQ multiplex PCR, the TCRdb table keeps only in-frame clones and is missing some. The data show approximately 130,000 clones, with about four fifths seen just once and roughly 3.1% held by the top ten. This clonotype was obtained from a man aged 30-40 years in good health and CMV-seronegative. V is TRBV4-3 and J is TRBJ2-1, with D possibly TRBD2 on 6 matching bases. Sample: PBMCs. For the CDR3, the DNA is TGCGCCAGCAGCCAAGAGTTGGGGCGGGAAGGTACGTTCTTC. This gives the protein CASSQELGREGTFF.